A single sample gave rise to the 28 T cell receptor beta chains below, sequenced in a study of blood T cell repertoires in COVID-19. Assay: immunoSEQ multiplex PCR; the TCRdb copy retains only in-frame clones and omits some. This repertoire shows fewer than 450,000 clones, 90% to 95% found once; its top ten account for less than 3.5%. Specimen: peripheral blood. The receptor set was obtained from a woman under 30 who had recovered from COVID-19.

The chain is built from TRBV7-2 and TRBJ2-6; 7 bases agree with TRBD1. This CDR3 region has 19 residues. From germline, CDR1 is SGHTA and CDR2 FQGNSA. Trimming removed 1 base from V and 0 bases from J; junction bases left unmatched: 9. The chain's CDR3 is CASSLVAGGIASGANVLTF. The CDR3 coding sequence is TGTGCCAGCAGCTTAGTGGCAGGGGGTATTGCCTCTGGGGCCAACGTCCTGACTTTC.

The chain recombines TRBV21-1 with TRBJ2-2; TRBD1 is taken as the D call from the table, unchecked against the DNA. TRBV21-1 is a recognized pseudogene. The CDR3 has 16 amino acids. The DNA of the CDR3 is TGTGCCAGCAGCAAGGCCGGGACAGGGCGGACCGGGGAGCTGTTTTTT. This gives the protein CASSKAGTGRTGELFF.

The rearrangement links TRBV27 to TRBJ1-4; D perhaps matches TRBD1 (6 bases). Germline loops: CDR1 MNHEY, CDR2 SMNVEV (reference sequence). V was cut by 3 bases and J by 6 bases, with 11 bases left in between. This CDR3 contains 14 residues. DNA for the CDR3: TGTGCCAGCAGTTTCGGGACAAGCCATGAAAAACTGTTTTTT. It codes for CASSFGTSHEKLFF. The entire variable domain, with the rest obtained from reference TRBV27 and TRBJ1-4, is as follows: EAQVTQNPRYLITVTGKKLTVTCSQNMNHEYMSWYRQDPGLGLRQIYYSMNVEVTDKGDVPEGYKVSRKEKRNFPLILESPSPNQTSLYFCASSFGTSHEKLFFGSGTQLSVL.

This clone was recorded once. The V gene is TRBV4-1, the J gene TRBJ1-1, with TRBD1 identical over 10 bases. Trimming removed 3 bases from V and 3 bases from J; junction bases left unmatched: 4. This CDR3 comprises 15 residues. The germline V gene encodes CDR1 MGHRA and CDR2 YSYEKL. The CDR3 loop is CASSHLGTGDTEAFF. The CDR3 region has the DNA TGCGCCAGCAGCCATCTTGGGACAGGGGACACTGAAGCTTTCTTT.

The chain carries TRBV6-2 or TRBV6-3 and TRBJ2-7, with 11 nucleotides matching TRBD2. The CDR3 runs to 17 residues. Germline V lookup: CDR1 MNHEY, CDR2 SVGEGT. The J segment lost 4 bases and the V segment lost 0 bases, leaving 8 bases of the junction unmatched. The CDR3: CASSYSRLAGFRYEQYV. The CDR3 DNA reads as TGTGCCAGCAGTTACTCGCGACTAGCGGGGTTTAGGTACGAGCAGTACGTC.

This clone was seen just once. The chain uses TRBV12-2 and TRBJ2-7; TRBD2 reflects the table's D call only, with no check against the DNA. TRBV12-2 is classified as a pseudogene. The CDR3 contains 22 residues. The DNA for the CDR3 is TGTGCAAGTCGCTTAGGAAACGGGACTCTAAGGGACCCCCGCTCAGATTTCTACGAGCAGTACGTC. Its translation: CASRLGNGTLRDPRSDFYEQYV.

V and J are TRBV6-6 and TRBJ1-4; 11 bases align to TRBD1. V lost 5 bases, J lost 0 bases, and 11 bases stayed unmatched. CDR3 size: 19 residues. Germline lookup yields CDR1 MNHNY and CDR2 SVGAGI (reference sequence). Here the CDR3 reads CASSLIRDRGTSTNEKLFF. For the CDR3, the DNA is TGTGCCAGCAGTCTCATCCGGGACAGGGGGACTTCAACTAATGAAAAACTGTTTTTT.

The rearrangement joins TRBV11-3 to TRBJ2-2; TRBD1 aligns across 10 bases. Trimming took 6 bases from V and 5 from J; bases not matched to a gene: 12. The CDR3 consists of 17 residues. The germline gives CDR1 SGHNT, CDR2 YENEEA. The CDR3: CASSSRTGGRWTGELFF. CDR3 DNA: TGTGCCAGCAGTTCGCGGACAGGGGGGAGATGGACCGGGGAGCTGTTTTTT.

The CDR3: CASSFRSGRGREKLFF. CDR3 sequence (DNA): TGTGCCAGCAGCTTCAGATCGGGAAGGGGGCGTGAAAAACTGTTTTTT. J is TRBJ1-4 and V is TRBV5-6, with 7 bases that match TRBD1. The CDR3 spans 16 residues. J lost 7 bases, V lost 2 bases, and 11 bases had no gene match. Looked up from germline, CDR1 is SGHDT and CDR2 is YYEEEE.

The chain uses TRBV28 and TRBJ1-6; 7 nucleotides agree with TRBD1. Germline lookup yields CDR1 MDHEN and CDR2 SYDVKM. The CDR3 has 16 residues. J was trimmed by 9 bases and V by 3 bases; bases with no gene match: 11. CDR3: CASSLGQLGRFSPLHF. For the CDR3, the DNA is TGTGCCAGCAGTTTGGGACAGTTAGGGAGGTTTTCACCCCTCCACTTT.

This clone was picked up one time. V is TRBV4-3 and J is TRBJ2-3, with 12 bases identical to TRBD2. The CDR3 has 16 amino acids. After removal of 4 bases from V and 4 bases from J, the junction contained 6 bases not matched to a gene. Germline V gene data show CDR1 as LGHNA and CDR2 as YSLEER. The CDR3 spells CASSRLAGGGADTQYF. In DNA form, the CDR3 reads TGCGCCAGCAGCCGCCTAGCGGGAGGGGGGGCAGATACGCAGTATTTT.

The V call is TRBV24-1, the J call TRBJ2-1; 7 bases are shared with TRBD1. This CDR3 is built from 15 residues. In germline, CDR1 is KGHDR, CDR2 SFDVKD. Trimming took 3 bases from V and 10 from J; bases not matched to a gene: 11. The CDR3 sequence: CATSDTSTGESEQFF. In nucleotides, the CDR3 is TGTGCCACCAGTGATACGAGTACAGGGGAGAGCGAGCAGTTCTTC.

V gene TRBV27 combines with J gene TRBJ1-1, with 8 bases fitting TRBD1. This CDR3 is built from 13 residues. The V gene's germline CDR1 is MNHEY and CDR2 SMNVEV (reference sequence). After removal of 7 bases from V and 1 base from J, the junction contained 2 bases not matched to a gene. The chain's CDR3 is CASKGTGNTEAFF. CDR3 in DNA: TGTGCCAGCAAAGGGACAGGGAACACTGAAGCTTTCTTT.

V and J are TRBV24-1 and TRBJ2-1; 13 nucleotides agree with TRBD2. The trim removed 3 bases at V and 4 bases at J, leaving 14 bases unmatched. The length of the CDR3 is 20 residues. Germline CDR1 reads KGHDR; CDR2 reads SFDVKD. CDR3 bases: TGTGCCACCAGTGATACCGGGACAGGGGGACTAGCGGGAATTTACAATGAGCAGTTCTTC. Its protein is CATSDTGTGGLAGIYNEQFF.

V is TRBV5-4 and J is TRBJ2-6, with a weak D call TRBD1 (6 bases). The CDR3 is made up of 16 amino acids. V lost 1 base to trimming and J lost 3 bases, with 11 bases between them. Germline CDR1 SGHNT, CDR2 YYREEE (reference sequence). This chain's CDR3 is CASSLPQGGGANVLTF. As DNA, the CDR3 is TGTGCCAGCAGCTTGCCACAGGGTGGTGGGGCCAACGTCCTGACTTTC.

A few counts support this clone. The chain has TRBV13 and TRBJ1-1; TRBD1 might be the D (6 bases). Germline V lookup: CDR1 PRHDT, CDR2 FYEKMQ (reference sequence). The CDR3 length is 17 residues. Trimming cost V 1 base and J 0 bases, with 15 bases left between them. Here the CDR3 DNA reads TGTGCCAGCAGCTTAGAGGGGGAGCGGCAATTGAACACTGAAGCTTTCTTT. Residues: CASSLEGERQLNTEAFF.

This chain joins TRBV9 and TRBJ2-6, with 10 positions matching TRBD2. V lost 0 bases, J lost 4 bases, and 16 bases stayed unmatched. The CDR3 loop spans 21 amino acids. Germline CDR1 is SGDLS and CDR2 is YYNGEE. The CDR3 region is CASSVGYGIAGGLGGANVLTF. Written as DNA, the CDR3 is TGTGCCAGCAGCGTAGGATATGGAATAGCGGGAGGTTTAGGGGGGGCCAACGTCCTGACTTTC. Looking up the rest from reference TRBV9 and TRBJ2-6 gives the full variable domain: DSGVTQTPKHLITATGQRVTLRCSPRSGDLSVYWYQQSLDQGLQFLIQYYNGEERAKGNILERFSAQQFPDLHSELNLSSLELGDSALYFCASSVGYGIAGGLGGANVLTFGAGSRLTVL.

J is TRBJ2-7 and V is TRBV7-9; D possibly corresponds to TRBD1 (6 bases). Trimming cost V 4 bases and J 5 bases, with 15 bases left between them. The germline gives CDR1 SEHNR, CDR2 FQNEAQ (reference sequence). The CDR3 consists of 14 residues. The CDR3 loop reads CASSSGTSAHEQYV. The CDR3 DNA reads TGTGCCAGCAGCTCCGGGACATCGGCCCACGAGCAGTACGTC.

The chain combines TRBV19 with TRBJ2-3; D possibly corresponds to TRBD2 (5 bases). The CDR3 is 16 residues long. Trimming pared 1 base from V and 4 bases from J, leaving 15 bases between. Per the germline V gene, CDR1 is LNHDA and CDR2 is SQIVND (reference sequence). CDR3 sequence (DNA): TGTGCCAGTAGTATAGGAACGCATCCGCGGGCAGATACGCAGTATTTT. As protein: CASSIGTHPRADTQYF.

This sequence joins TRBV23-1 and TRBJ2-3, with 13 bases fitting TRBD2. TRBV23-1 is known as an ORF, though its function is uncertain. Trimming removed 0 bases from V and 3 bases from J; junction bases left unmatched: 6. The CDR3 is made up of 18 amino acids. The CDR3, as DNA: TGCGCCAGCAGTCAATCTTCGGGACTAGCGGGACCAACAGATACGCAGTATTTT. Translation gives CASSQSSGLAGPTDTQYF.

This clone turned up a few times. The chain combines TRBV23-1 with TRBJ1-2, with 11 bases fitting TRBD1. TRBV23-1 has ORF status, its function being uncertain. The CDR3 extends over 14 amino acids. Germline trimming cut 4 bases from V and 13 bases from J; bases unmatched to any gene: 11. CDR3 in amino acids: CASSRPSPGQGGTF. The CDR3, as DNA: TGCGCCAGCAGTCGCCCCTCCCCGGGACAGGGGGGCACCTTC.

This clone was seen only once. The chain links TRBV11-2 to TRBJ2-1, with 12 bases aligning to TRBD1. Germline CDR1 SGHAT, CDR2 FQNNGV. Trimming removed 5 bases from V and 6 bases from J; junction bases left unmatched: 8. The CDR3 sequence is 16 residues long. CDR3 coding DNA: TGTGCCAGCAGCCACGGGACAGGGGGCTTGGTCAATGAGCAGTTCTTC. Amino acid sequence: CASSHGTGGLVNEQFF.

The CDR3 loop is CASSSTSPYNEQFF. The CDR3 nucleotides are TGTGCCAGCAGCTCCACGAGCCCCTACAATGAGCAGTTCTTC. J is TRBJ2-1 and V is TRBV7-2, with D uncertain. Per the germline V gene, CDR1 is SGHTA and CDR2 is FQGNSA. The V end was cut by 4 bases, the J end by 2 bases, with 9 bases between. The CDR3 contains 14 residues. Variable domain in full (rest from reference TRBV7-2 and TRBJ2-1): GAGVSQSPSNKVTEKGKDVELRCDPISGHTALYWYRQSLGQGLEFLIYFQGNSAPDKSGLPSDRFSAERTGGSVSTLTIQRTQQEDSAVYLCASSSTSPYNEQFFGPGTRLTVL.

The chain has TRBV7-2 and TRBJ2-1, with D hard to call. Trimming shortened V by 2 bases and J by 7 bases, and 9 bases separated the two germline ends. The CDR3 runs 13 residues. CDR1 SGHTA and CDR2 FQGNSA come from the germline V gene. In DNA form, the CDR3 reads TGTGCCAGCAGCTTATTGTGGCGGAATGAGCAGTTCTTC. Its protein is CASSLLWRNEQFF.

This clone was seen a single time. The CDR3 bases are TGTGCCAGCAGCGTAGCGGGGACAGGGGTGAATGAGCAGTTCTTC. This gives the protein CASSVAGTGVNEQFF. The chain is built from TRBV9 and TRBJ2-1; 10 nucleotides align to TRBD1. Trimming at V came to 0 bases and at J to 7 bases, leaving 4 bases not matched to a gene. In germline, CDR1 is SGDLS, CDR2 YYNGEE. This CDR3 region has 15 residues.

The gene calls are TRBV2 and TRBJ2-1; 7 bases line up with TRBD2. J gave up 9 bases and V 4 bases, and 12 bases lay outside the gene matches. This CDR3 region has 15 residues. Germline CDR1 reads SNHLY; CDR2 reads FYNNEI. The CDR3 DNA reads TGTGCCAGCAGTGGCACCAGCCTTTGGGGGGGTGAGCAGTTCTTC. Translated: CASSGTSLWGGEQFF.

CDR3 coding DNA: TGTGCCAGCAGCTTACCGGGGTGCCTCGGGATAATTCTCATTCAGTACTTC. This translates into CASSLPGCLGIILIQYF. The chain couples TRBV7-2 to TRBJ2-4; a possible D gene is TRBD2 (5 bases). There are 17 residues in the CDR3. Trimming cost V 2 bases and J 9 bases, with 23 bases left between them. Germline CDR1 reads SGHTA; CDR2 reads FQGNSA.

V and J are TRBV7-2 and TRBJ1-4, with TRBD1 matching 10 bases. V was clipped by 5 bases and J by 5 bases; unmatched bases: 5. The germline CDR1 and CDR2 sequences are SGHTA and FQGNSA. This CDR3 is 15 amino acids long. CDR3 sequence reads: CASSARDRGNEKLFF. The DNA of the CDR3 is TGTGCCAGCAGCGCGAGGGACAGGGGAAATGAAAAACTGTTTTTT.